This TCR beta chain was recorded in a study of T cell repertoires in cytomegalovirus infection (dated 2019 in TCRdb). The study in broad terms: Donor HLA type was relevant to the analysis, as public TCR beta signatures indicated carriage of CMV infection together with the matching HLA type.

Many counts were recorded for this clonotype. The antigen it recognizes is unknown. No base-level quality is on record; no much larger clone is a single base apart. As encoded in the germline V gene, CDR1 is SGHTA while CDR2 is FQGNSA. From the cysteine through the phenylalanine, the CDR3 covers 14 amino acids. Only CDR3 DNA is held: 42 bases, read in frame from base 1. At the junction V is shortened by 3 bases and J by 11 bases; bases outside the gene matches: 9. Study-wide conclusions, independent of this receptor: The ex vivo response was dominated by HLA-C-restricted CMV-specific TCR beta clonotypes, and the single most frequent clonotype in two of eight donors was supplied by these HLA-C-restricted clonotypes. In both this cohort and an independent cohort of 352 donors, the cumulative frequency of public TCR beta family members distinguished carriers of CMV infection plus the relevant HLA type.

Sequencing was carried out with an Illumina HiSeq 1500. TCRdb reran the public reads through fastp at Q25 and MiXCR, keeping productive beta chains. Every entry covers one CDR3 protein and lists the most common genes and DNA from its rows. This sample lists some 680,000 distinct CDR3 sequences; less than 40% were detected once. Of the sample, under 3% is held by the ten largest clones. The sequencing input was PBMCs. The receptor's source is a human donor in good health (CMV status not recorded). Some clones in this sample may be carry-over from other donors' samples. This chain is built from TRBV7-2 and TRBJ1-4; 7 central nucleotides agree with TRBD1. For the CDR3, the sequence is CASSFRQGGGKLFF. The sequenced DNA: TGTGCCAGCAGCTTTCGACAGGGAGGCGGTAAACTGTTTTTT.